The 11 T cell receptor beta chains in this list originate from one sample, sequenced in a study of post-analysis software for immune sequencing data. Study-wide results and caveats: When patients were compared with controls, four to six TRBV segments were more frequent, TRBV5-6, TRBV5-1 and TRBV20-1 among them.

Unique molecular identifiers had been added to the TCR beta cDNA libraries. TCRdb re-derived calls from the PCR reads in MiXCR, one entry per CDR3 protein. The sample lists fewer than 850,000 distinct CDR3 sequences, roughly 27% occurring once. These receptors lack a known antigen. The source material was blood. The receptors here all came from a girl between 5 and 17 years old with multiple sclerosis.

The rearrangement joins TRBV5-1 to TRBJ2-7; possible D gene TRBD1, 6 bases. The CDR3 has 13 amino acids. Germline CDR1 is SGHRS and CDR2 is YFSETQ. Trimming cost V 4 bases and J 7 bases, with 15 bases left between them. The CDR3 DNA sequence: TGCGCCAGCAGCGAGACAGGTAACGGGGAGCAGTACTTC. Translating it yields CASSETGNGEQYF. The full variable domain, in which reference TRBV5-1 and TRBJ2-7 provide the parts outside the CDR3, is KAGVTQTPRYLIKTRGQQVTLSCSPISGHRSVSWYQQTPGQGLQFLFEYFSETQRNKGNFPGRFSGRQFSNSRSEMNVSTLELGDSALYLCASSETGNGEQYFGPGTRLTVT.

With regard to this clonotype: The junction departs from germline at one end; a sequencing error may be responsible. The chain links TRBV14 to TRBJ2-6; D possibly corresponds to TRBD1 (6 bases). The CDR3 consists of 16 residues. Germline-derived CDR1 and CDR2 are SGHDN and FVKESK. The CDR3 is CAGSQDSSSGANVLTF. The CDR3 DNA follows: TGTGCCGGCAGCCAGGACAGCAGCTCTGGGGCCAACGTCCTGACTTTC.

This clonotype turned up a few times. The gene calls are TRBV5-1 and TRBJ1-2; the match to TRBD1 covers 9 bases. The germline V gene encodes CDR1 SGHRS and CDR2 YFSETQ. The V gene end was trimmed by 6 bases and the J gene end by 6 bases; junction bases not matched to a gene: 6. This CDR3 region has 13 residues. The CDR3 protein is CASTRTGEDGYTF. CDR3 DNA sequence: TGCGCCAGCACCCGGACAGGGGAGGATGGCTACACCTTC.

The J gene is TRBJ1-5, the V gene TRBV12-5, with TRBD1 identical over 11 bases. This CDR3 comprises 19 residues. Per germline, CDR1 LGHNT and CDR2 FRNRAP. The V and J ends lost 0 bases and 2 bases, in that order; junction bases with no gene match: 9. The CDR3 DNA is TGTGCTAGTGGTTTGGTAAAGGACAGGGGGCTGGTTGGCAATCAGCCCCAGCATTTT. This gives the protein CASGLVKDRGLVGNQPQHF.

In this sample, this clonotype turned up once. This sequence joins TRBV5-1 and TRBJ1-2; D not resolved. CDR3 size: 13 residues. CDR1 and CDR2 (germline): SGHRS, YFSETQ. V was pared by 4 bases and J by 8 bases, with 15 bases between. The CDR3 DNA sequence: TGCGCCAGCAGCATAGACCCCCTCATGGGCTACACCTTC. Amino acids: CASSIDPLMGYTF.

The sample holds a few counts of this clonotype. This chain uses TRBV7-9 with TRBJ1-2; 11 positions agree with TRBD1. Germline trimming cut 2 bases from V and 6 bases from J; bases unmatched to any gene: 5. Germline CDR1 is SEHNR and CDR2 is FQNEAQ (reference sequence). The CDR3 loop spans 15 amino acids. The CDR3 region is CASSLLGQGADGYTF. The CDR3 DNA reads as TGTGCCAGCAGCTTACTCGGACAGGGGGCCGATGGCTACACCTTC.

This clonotype was seen a few times. The chain has TRBV3-1 and TRBJ2-1; 14 bases are a match to TRBD2. The length of the CDR3 is 16 residues. Trimming cost V 5 bases and J 0 bases; bases outside gene matches: 0. Germline values: CDR1 LGHDT, CDR2 YNNKEL (reference sequence). The DNA of the CDR3 is TGTGCCAGCAGCGGGACTAGCGGGAGCTCCTACAATGAGCAGTTCTTC. It specifies CASSGTSGSSYNEQFF.

This clonotype came up a few times. The chain has TRBV12-5 and TRBJ2-3; 9 bases fit TRBD1. This CDR3 has 15 residues. In germline, CDR1 is LGHNT, CDR2 FRNRAP. V shed 3 bases and J 4 bases; nucleotides not matched to a gene: 5. The CDR3 protein is CASGLGDRDADTQYF. The CDR3 DNA is TGTGCTAGTGGTTTAGGGGACAGGGACGCAGATACGCAGTATTTT.

The chain couples TRBV7-9 to TRBJ1-2, with D possibly matching TRBD1 (6 bases). This CDR3 contains 14 residues. Trimming cost V 5 bases and J 4 bases, with 14 bases left between them. The germline CDR1 and CDR2 sequences are SEHNR and FQNEAQ (reference sequence). DNA for the CDR3: TGTGCCAGCAGCCTCTCGGACAGTGGCTATGGCTACACCTTC. Translating it yields CASSLSDSGYGYTF.

The table lists this clonotype with a count of one. V gene TRBV7-2 combines with J gene TRBJ1-1; D gene uncertain. V was shortened by 4 bases and J by 1 base, with 13 bases between the two germline ends. The germline V gene has CDR1 SGHTA and CDR2 FQGNSA. The CDR3 runs 15 residues. CDR3 residues: CASSSTGRRNTEAFF. The CDR3 bases are TGTGCCAGCAGCTCTACCGGTCGGAGGAACACTGAAGCTTTCTTT. Full variable domain (rest looked up from reference TRBV7-2 and TRBJ1-1): GAGVSQSPSNKVTEKGKDVELRCDPISGHTALYWYRQSLGQGLEFLIYFQGNSAPDKSGLPSDRFSAERTGGSVSTLTIQRTQQEDSAVYLCASSSTGRRNTEAFFGQGTRLTVV.

The chain couples TRBV28 to TRBJ1-1; TRBD1 is a possible D gene (5 bases). The ends were cut back, 3 bases at V and 6 bases at J, with 14 bases in the middle. CDR1 is MDHEN and CDR2 is SYDVKM in the germline V gene. This CDR3 has 14 amino acids. CDR3 sequence reads: CASSFGGAYPEAFF. The CDR3 DNA reads as TGTGCCAGCAGTTTTGGCGGGGCCTATCCTGAAGCTTTCTTT.